Given below is one TCR beta chain in context. These data are taken from a study of blood T cell repertoires in COVID-19. Study summary: Acute-phase and convalescent COVID-19 samples originated in the United States, Italy and Spain.

Participants were aged 18 to 89 years from about two dozen US areas. Cohort assignment relied on participant-reported clinical history. CDR3 size: 13 residues. With 6 bases clipped from V and 8 bases from J, the junction kept 6 bases outside the gene matches. Clones were sequenced by immunoSEQ multiplex PCR, and TCRdb holds only the in-frame ones, with some missing. The repertoire holds around 280,000 clones, with roughly 85% as singletons. The V call is TRBV12-3 or TRBV12-4, the J call TRBJ1-1; 10 nucleotides line up with TRBD1. Input material: PBMCs or T cells enriched from blood (not recorded which). The source is a woman aged 35 to 49 who had recovered from COVID-19. CDR3: CASSPGQGVEAFF. CDR3 nucleotide sequence: TGTGCCAGCAGCCCCGGACAGGGGGTAGAAGCTTTCTTT.